What follows describes a single T cell receptor (beta chain). The authors' processing: Counts of nucleated cells, estimated from reference gene primer amplification, were obtained. Clones were sequenced by immunoSEQ multiplex PCR, and TCRdb holds only the in-frame ones, with some missing. That table is the source of V, J and clone size, and D and trimming were worked out from the DNA. The table has fewer than 200,000 clones, 80% to 90% seen once; the top ten hold roughly 4%. V lost 6 bases and J lost 13; bases outside the gene matches: 10. The germline CDR1 and CDR2 sequences are SNHLY and FYNNEI. This CDR3 has 13 residues. Participants were placed into cohorts based on the clinical history they reported. This sample was taken from a study of blood T cell repertoires in COVID-19. For the study at large: Specimens from acute and convalescent COVID-19 originated in the United States, Italy and Spain. The cDNA or gDNA used as material had been derived from T cells, B-cell-depleted T cells, or PBMCs.

This clonotype was obtained from a woman between 50 and 59 years old in a cohort exposed to, infected with or recovered from COVID-19 (not recorded which). The rearrangement uses TRBV2 and TRBJ2-1, with 9 bases lining up with TRBD1. The specimen sequenced was PBMCs or T cells enriched from blood (not recorded which). The CDR3 bases are TGTGCCAGCAGAGAAACACAGGGGGCTAAACAGTTCTTC. This gives the protein CASRETQGAKQFF.